The next 30 T cell receptor beta chains were all read from a single sample in a study of T cell responses to AZD1222 COVID-19 vaccine. Some clones are missing from TCRdb's copy, which holds only in-frame ones; the method was immunoSEQ multiplex PCR. This sample has some 170,000 clones, with approximately 89% found just once. Sequenced material: peripheral blood, taken 28 days after the second AZD1222 dose. The receptors were gathered from an adult who received the AZD1222 COVID-19 vaccine.

The gene calls are TRBV19 and TRBJ2-1, with D maybe TRBD2 (5 bases). V shed 3 bases and J shed 8 bases, with 11 bases lying between them. CDR1 and CDR2 (germline): LNHDA, SQIVND (reference sequence). CDR3 length: 13 amino acids. CDR3 in DNA: TGTGCCAGTAGTATCGGAGGAGCGGATGAGCAGTTCTTC. It specifies CASSIGGADEQFF.

The chain carries TRBV5-1 and TRBJ2-6, with unresolved D. Trimming cost V 0 bases and J 0 bases, with 7 bases left between them. Germline V gives CDR1 SGHRS, CDR2 YFSETQ. The CDR3 extends over 16 amino acids. CDR3 coding DNA: TGCGCCAGCAGCTTGGCCGAAGGCTCTGGGGCCAACGTCCTGACTTTC. Translated: CASSLAEGSGANVLTF.

The chain is built from TRBV9 and TRBJ2-2; 11 nucleotides align to TRBD2. The CDR3 extends over 17 amino acids. Germline lookup yields CDR1 SGDLS and CDR2 YYNGEE. V was clipped by 0 bases and J by 2 bases; unmatched bases: 3. The CDR3 bases are TGTGCCAGCAGCGTAGCTAGCGGGAGGAAAAACACCGGGGAGCTGTTTTTT. Its translation is CASSVASGRKNTGELFF.

The chain uses TRBV7-6 and TRBJ1-1, with D uncertain. Germline V lookup: CDR1 SGHVS, CDR2 FNYEAQ. V lost 1 base, J lost 0 bases, and 9 bases lay in between. This CDR3 contains 15 residues. The CDR3 here is CASSLGGGLNTEAFF. The CDR3 bases are TGTGCCAGCAGCTTAGGAGGAGGGCTGAACACTGAAGCTTTCTTT.

The chain is built from TRBV24-1 and TRBJ2-5; TRBD2 matches 8 bases. Trimming at V came to 4 bases and at J to 1 base, leaving 7 bases not matched to a gene. CDR3 length: 16 residues. The germline CDR1 and CDR2 sequences are KGHDR and SFDVKD. Here the CDR3 reads CATSDGAGEGQETQYF. Written as DNA, the CDR3 is TGTGCCACCAGTGACGGAGCGGGAGAAGGCCAAGAGACCCAGTACTTC.

The chain recombines TRBV27 with TRBJ2-1; TRBD1 might be the D (6 bases). The CDR3 runs 15 residues. V was clipped by 5 bases and J by 9 bases, with 20 bases between them. CDR1 and CDR2 from the germline V gene are MNHEY and SMNVEV (reference sequence). CDR3 nucleotides: TGTGCCAGCAGTGCGCAAGCCAGGGGTGCGGGTGAGCAGTTCTTC. Its translation is CASSAQARGAGEQFF.

The chain couples TRBV6-6 to TRBJ2-3; 8 positions agree with TRBD2. Germline loops: CDR1 MNHNY, CDR2 SVGAGI (reference sequence). The CDR3 loop spans 14 amino acids. V dropped 2 bases and J dropped 5; count of bases not matched to a gene: 3. CDR3 amino acids: CASSYGLAGDTQYF. CDR3 sequence (DNA): TGTGCCAGCAGTTACGGCCTAGCGGGAGATACGCAGTATTTT.

This clone turned up a few times. This CDR3 is CASSQVSSGTGETQYF. CDR3 bases: TGTGCCAGCAGCCAAGTGTCTAGCGGGACGGGAGAGACCCAGTACTTC. The chain links TRBV4-2 to TRBJ2-5; TRBD2 aligns across 9 bases. The length of the CDR3 is 16 residues. The germline gives CDR1 LGHNA, CDR2 YNFKEQ. Trimming cost V 1 base and J 4 bases; bases outside gene matches: 7.

This chain joins TRBV6-4 and TRBJ1-5, with D unclear. The CDR3 extends over 13 amino acids. Germline V gene sequence: CDR1 MRHNA, CDR2 SNTAGT. V lost 4 bases and J lost 4, with 8 bases in between. This chain's CDR3 is CASSVETNQPQHF. CDR3 nucleotides: TGTGCCAGCAGTGTTGAGACGAATCAGCCCCAGCATTTT.

V gene TRBV5-5 combines with J gene TRBJ1-5; perhaps TRBD1 as D (6 bases). The germline V and J ends were trimmed by 1 base and 6 bases, with 11 bases remaining between them. In germline, CDR1 is SGHKS, CDR2 YYEKEE (reference sequence). The CDR3 has 14 residues. The CDR3 coding sequence is TGTGCCAGCAGCTTGTCGGCAGGGGTTCAGCCCCAGCATTTT. This codes for CASSLSAGVQPQHF.

J is TRBJ1-2 and V is TRBV27, with D perhaps TRBD1 (6 bases). The CDR3 has 15 residues. V shed 2 bases and J shed 4 bases, with 14 bases lying between them. The germline V gene has CDR1 MNHEY and CDR2 SMNVEV (reference sequence). Here the CDR3 DNA reads TGTGCCAGCAGTTTAACTGTCGGAGGGGGCTATGGCTACACCTTC. It translates to CASSLTVGGGYGYTF.

This clone showed up just once. The chain links TRBV6-9 to TRBJ2-7; D possibly corresponds to TRBD2 (5 bases). Germline-derived CDR1 and CDR2 are MNHGY and SVAAGI. This CDR3 has 13 residues. The V end was cut by 8 bases, the J end by 0 bases, with 11 bases between. The CDR3 sequence: CASLLRGSYEQYF. CDR3 nucleotides: TGTGCCAGCCTCTTACGGGGCTCCTACGAGCAGTACTTC.

The chain uses TRBV6-5 and TRBJ2-7; 7 bases map to TRBD2. Per the germline V gene, CDR1 is MNHEY and CDR2 is SVGAGI. Losses at the gene ends were 8 bases for V and 6 bases for J; bases not matched to a gene: 10. The CDR3 is 13 amino acids. The CDR3 reads CASRTSVWSEQYF. Written as DNA, the CDR3 is TGTGCCAGCCGTACTAGCGTCTGGAGCGAGCAGTACTTC.

V usage is TRBV5-8 and J usage is TRBJ2-1; possible D gene TRBD1, 6 bases. Trimming pared 6 bases from V and 6 bases from J, leaving 19 bases between. This CDR3 region has 15 residues. CDR1 is SGHTS and CDR2 is YDEGEE in the germline V gene. The CDR3 is CASTIRTGGRNEQFF. The CDR3 coding sequence is TGTGCCAGCACCATACGAACTGGGGGCCGCAATGAGCAGTTCTTC.

This clone was counted between two and nine times. V gene TRBV3-1 (or the pseudogene TRBV3-2) combines with J gene TRBJ2-7; 12 bases are shared with TRBD2. With 1 base clipped from V and 6 bases from J, the junction kept 7 bases outside the gene matches. This CDR3 is built from 16 residues. The germline V gene encodes CDR1 LGHDT and CDR2 YNNKEL (reference sequence). The CDR3 region is CASSQVTSGSRGEQYF. In DNA, the CDR3 is TGTGCCAGCAGCCAAGTGACTAGCGGGAGTCGCGGCGAGCAGTACTTC.

V gene TRBV30 combines with J gene TRBJ2-3, with no clear D. The CDR3 is made up of 13 amino acids. The V and J ends lost 0 bases and 0 bases respectively, with 4 bases between them. The germline V gene has CDR1 GTSNPN and CDR2 SVGIG (reference sequence). The CDR3 loop reads CAWSVGSTDTQYF. The CDR3 DNA reads as TGTGCCTGGAGTGTAGGGAGCACAGATACGCAGTATTTT.

Turning to this clone: The junction differs from germline at one of its ends, possibly a read error. The genes are TRBV4-1 and TRBJ2-4; no firm D call. This CDR3 has 13 residues. Germline V gene data show CDR1 as MGHRA and CDR2 as YSYEKL. In DNA form, the CDR3 reads TGCGCCAGCAGCCAAGGGGCACGGCGCTATAGTTGCTTC. Encoded protein: CASSQGARRYSCF.

This chain joins TRBV2 and TRBJ2-5; D remains ambiguous. V gave up 3 bases and J gave up 3 bases, with 11 bases separating them. Germline V gene lookup returns CDR1 SNHLY and CDR2 FYNNEI. The CDR3 loop spans 14 amino acids. CDR3 nucleotides: TGTGCCAGCAGTGATCACAATGCCAAAGAGACCCAGTACTTC. This translates into CASSDHNAKETQYF.

Only one count was recorded for this clone. CDR3 sequence (DNA): TGTGCCAGCTCACTCGCCAGGACCAATGAGCAGTTCTTC. Translated: CASSLARTNEQFF. The chain has TRBV18 and TRBJ2-1; D remains unclear. The CDR3 spans 13 residues. CDR1 is KGHSH, CDR2 LQKENI, per germline. Deletions cut 4 bases from V and 6 bases from J, with 10 bases between.

The chain carries TRBV4-3 and TRBJ1-3; D not resolved. Germline-derived CDR1 and CDR2 are LGHNA and YSLEER. V dropped 1 base and J dropped 0 bases, with 7 bases sitting between them. The CDR3 covers 15 residues. CDR3 region: CASSQAATSGNTIYF. The CDR3, as DNA: TGCGCCAGCAGCCAAGCCGCGACCTCTGGAAACACCATATATTTT.

The chain employs TRBV11-2 and TRBJ2-7, with D unresolved. Germline V lookup: CDR1 SGHAT, CDR2 FQNNGV. This CDR3 region has 14 residues. V was cut by 6 bases and J by 1 base, with 13 bases left in between. CDR3 coding DNA: TGTGCCAGCAGTTACGACGGATCTTCCTACGAGCAGTACTTC. It specifies CASSYDGSSYEQYF. The full variable domain, completed using reference TRBV11-2 and TRBJ2-7, is EAGVAQSPRYKIIEKRQSVAFWCNPISGHATLYWYQQILGQGPKLLIQFQNNGVVDDSQLPKDRFSAERLKGVDSTLKIQPAKLEDSAVYLCASSYDGSSYEQYFGPGTRLTVT.

The J gene is TRBJ2-1, the V gene TRBV7-9; D tentatively fits TRBD1 or TRBD2 (5 bases each). This CDR3 region has 15 residues. Between the trimmed V and J ends, which lost 5 bases and 2 bases, there was a span of 13 bases. CDR1 is SEHNR, CDR2 FQNEAQ, per germline (reference sequence). The chain's CDR3 is CASSEPGRTYNEQFF. CDR3 DNA sequence: TGTGCCAGCAGCGAGCCGGGACGAACCTACAATGAGCAGTTCTTC.

V usage is TRBV7-6 and J usage is TRBJ1-3; no clear D gene. The CDR3 runs to 17 residues. Germline CDR1 is SGHVS and CDR2 is FNYEAQ. Trimming took 1 base from V and 0 from J, leaving 13 bases between them. The CDR3 loop reads CASSLGVPGGSGNTIYF. In DNA form, the CDR3 reads TGTGCCAGCAGCTTAGGGGTGCCGGGAGGCTCTGGAAACACCATATATTTT.

V usage is TRBV28 and J usage is TRBJ1-1; D unresolved. The V gene's germline CDR1 is MDHEN and CDR2 SYDVKM. V was trimmed by 7 bases and J by 4 bases, leaving 19 bases between them. This CDR3 has 15 residues. The CDR3 DNA follows: TGTGCCAGCATAGAGGTAGGGAGCGGGATCACTGAAGCTTTCTTT. It codes for CASIEVGSGITEAFF.

This chain uses TRBV11-2 with TRBJ1-4; D call uncertain. Trimming stripped 5 bases from V and 3 bases from J, with 19 bases between. The CDR3 has 17 amino acids. The germline gives CDR1 SGHAT, CDR2 FQNNGV. CDR3 residues: CASSRNHEELANEKLFF. CDR3 nucleotides: TGTGCCAGCAGCCGGAATCACGAGGAGTTAGCTAATGAAAAACTGTTTTTT.

The rearrangement uses TRBV7-3 and TRBJ2-1; D is perhaps TRBD1 or TRBD2 (6 bases each). V was shortened by 7 bases and J by 6 bases, with 19 bases between the two germline ends. This CDR3 contains 15 residues. Per the germline V gene, CDR1 is SGHTA and CDR2 is FQGTGA. The CDR3 region is CASTPGRRGTNEQFF. CDR3 sequence (DNA): TGTGCCAGCACCCCCGGCCGGAGGGGGACCAATGAGCAGTTCTTC.

This clone was observed a few times. This chain links TRBV7-2 with TRBJ2-4; D may be TRBD1 or TRBD2 (5 bases each). This CDR3 is 17 amino acids long. CDR1 is SGHTA, CDR2 FQGNSA, per germline. Trimming took 4 bases from V and 0 from J, leaving 16 bases between them. The CDR3 protein is CASSSGAYNLAKNIQYF. Here the CDR3 DNA reads TGTGCCAGCAGCTCCGGGGCCTACAACCTAGCCAAAAACATTCAGTACTTC.

On this clone: Since the CDR3 does not end with the conserved phenylalanine or tryptophan, this likely comes from a read error. Because the CDR3's place on the DNA is in doubt, the DNA is left out and the CDR3 is given as listed by TCRdb. The chain links TRBV19 to TRBJ2-7; the tabulated D call, TRBD1, remains unverified against the DNA. The CDR3 is 8 amino acids in total, end residues counted. Germline assignment: CDR1 LNHDA and CDR2 SQIVND (reference sequence). The CDR3 spells CASSVRTG.

This clone has only one observation. This chain connects TRBV25-1 to TRBJ1-1; D might be TRBD1 (5 bases). Germline V lookup: CDR1 MGHDK, CDR2 SYGVNS. The CDR3 is 13 residues long. V was shortened by 4 bases and J by 4 bases, with 10 bases between the two germline ends. The CDR3 loop is CASSGGARTEAFF. DNA for the CDR3: TGTGCCAGCAGTGGAGGGGCGCGCACTGAAGCTTTCTTT.

The J gene is TRBJ1-6, the V gene TRBV5-6; 10 bases map to TRBD1. This CDR3 has 15 residues. Losses at the gene ends were 4 bases for V and 9 bases for J; bases not matched to a gene: 7. CDR1 is SGHDT, CDR2 YYEEEE, per germline. CDR3 in amino acids: CASSVFDRGLSPLHF. DNA for the CDR3: TGTGCCAGCAGCGTTTTTGACAGGGGGCTTTCACCCCTCCACTTT.